This is a list of T cell receptor beta chains from one sample in a study of blood T cell repertoires in COVID-19. Method: immunoSEQ multiplex PCR; TCRdb's copy keeps in-frame clones and lacks some. Of tens of thousands of clones in the sample, 80% to 90% were seen once. The sequenced sample was peripheral blood. These receptors were collected from a woman aged 80 or over with active or convalescent COVID-19. The CDR3 runs from the conserved cysteine through the conserved F or W. A D gene is named only where the DNA matches it firmly. Clone size is stated in some rows and not others, as once, few, many or a class when expanded.

abundance	j_gene	v_gene	d_gene	CDR3nt	CDR3aa
-	TRBJ1-4	TRBV19	TRBD1	TGTGCCAGGAGGGGGCGGGCGACTAATGAAAAACTGTTTTTT	CARRGRATNEKLFF
once	TRBJ2-2	TRBV3-1/TRBV3-2	TRBD2	TGTGCCAGCAGCCAGAGGATTGGACTAGCGGGGGCCGGGGAGCTGTTTTTT	CASSQRIGLAGAGELFF
-	TRBJ2-3	TRBV4-2	TRBD2	TGTGCCAGCAGCCAGGCCCTAGCGGGGGTTGGCGCAGATACGCAGTATTTT	CASSQALAGVGADTQYF
-	TRBJ2-1	TRBV6-5	TRBD2	TGTGCCAGCAGTTACGCTAGCGGGATACCAGACCGTGAGCAGTTCTTC	CASSYASGIPDREQFF
-	TRBJ2-7	TRBV28	-	TGTGCCAGCAGGGCCCAGCAGGGGTCTTCCTACGAGCAGTACTTC	CASRAQQGSSYEQYF
-	TRBJ2-3	TRBV7-3	TRBD2	TGTGCCAGCAGCTTAGGTCTAGCGGGGGATACGCAGTATTTT	CASSLGLAGDTQYF
-	TRBJ1-4	TRBV19	-	TGTGCCAGTAGTGGCCGGGATCTACTATACGAAAAACTGTTTTTT	CASSGRDLLYEKLFF
-	TRBJ2-1	TRBV9	TRBD2	TGTGCCAGCAGCGTAGCGGCTACTAGCGGCTTGAATGAGCAGTTCTTC	CASSVAATSGLNEQFF
-	TRBJ2-7	TRBV28	TRBD1	TGTGCCAGCAGTTGGATCTTCAACAGGGGCGCGAGCTCCTACGAGCAGTACTTC	CASSWIFNRGASSYEQYF
-	TRBJ2-3	TRBV6-5	-	TGTGCCGGAAGCAGAGCGGACGCTAGCACAGATACGCAGTATTTT	CAGSRADASTDTQYF
-	TRBJ2-5	TRBV6-5	-	TGTGCCAGCAAGGTTCAGGGGTTACAAGAGACCCAGTACTTC	CASKVQGLQETQYF
-	TRBJ1-1	TRBV6-6	TRBD1	TGTGCCAGCAGCCACCAGAGGACAGGATTGAACACTGAAGCTTTCTTT	CASSHQRTGLNTEAFF
-	TRBJ1-2	TRBV6-5	-	TGTGCCAGCAGAGATATGGGACGTCAGGGGGGCTACACCTTC	CASRDMGRQGGYTF
-	TRBJ2-1	TRBV9	TRBD2	TGTGCCAGCAGCGTAGCCCCACGGCGGGAGTGGAACAATGAGCAGTTCTTC	CASSVAPRREWNNEQFF
-	TRBJ1-3	TRBV7-6	TRBD1	TGTGCCAGCAGCTTAGTAAGGCTGACAGGGGCTGGAAACACCATATATTTT	CASSLVRLTGAGNTIYF
-	TRBJ2-1	TRBV5-1	TRBD2	TGCGCCAGCAGCTTGGAGGGGAGGGGTGGGGATATGCGGCAGTTCTTC	CASSLEGRGGDMRQFF
-	TRBJ1-1	TRBV6-5	TRBD1	TGTGCCAGCAGTTACGTATCGACAGGGAGGAACACTGAAGCTTTCTTT	CASSYVSTGRNTEAFF
-	TRBJ1-1	TRBV6-6	TRBD1	TGTGCCAGCAGTCGACCGGAGACAGGGGAGGTTGATGGAGCTTTCTTT	CASSRPETGEVDGAFF
-	TRBJ1-6	TRBV6-5	TRBD1	TGTGCCAGCAACCCCCGGACAGGGAATTCACCCCTCCACTTT	CASNPRTGNSPLHF
once	TRBJ2-1	TRBV9	TRBD1	TGTGCCAGCAGCCCACAGGGGGAAGGGTACAATGAGCAGTTCTTC	CASSPQGEGYNEQFF
-	TRBJ2-7	TRBV14	-	TGTGCCAGCAGCCAAGTTCGGGGAAACGAGCAGTACTTC	CASSQVRGNEQYF
-	TRBJ1-3	TRBV5-4	-	TGTGCCAGCAGTCAAAAGCAGGACTCTGGAAACACCATATATTTT	CASSQKQDSGNTIYF
-	TRBJ1-2	TRBV2	-	TGTGCCAGCAGCCAGACATTTGGCTACACCTTC	CASSQTFGYTF
-	TRBJ2-3	TRBV19	TRBD1	TGTGCCAGTACCCGACAGGGGTTCAGCACAGATACGCAGTATTTT	CASTRQGFSTDTQYF
-	TRBJ1-2	TRBV9	-	TGTGCCAGCAGCGTAGACTCAGGGGCGCACCTCAGTGGCTACACCTTC	CASSVDSGAHLSGYTF
-	TRBJ1-3	TRBV7-2	-	TGTGCCAGCAGCTTAGGAAGCGGAAACTCTGGAAACACCATATATTTT	CASSLGSGNSGNTIYF
once	TRBJ1-2	TRBV5-1	TRBD1	TGCGCCAGCGGCCTAGGGGGCGCCGGCTATGGCTACACCTTC	CASGLGGAGYGYTF
-	TRBJ1-5	TRBV7-3	-	TGTGCCAGCAGCTCCGACGACAGGAGGAACAATCAGCCCCAGCATTTT	CASSSDDRRNNQPQHF
-	TRBJ2-1	TRBV4-2	-	TGTGCCAGCAGCCAGGGTTCCGGGACACCGAACCACAATGAGCAGTTCTTC	CASSQGSGTPNHNEQFF
-	TRBJ2-4	TRBV5-5	TRBD2	TGTGCCAGCAGCCCGACTAGCGGGGCCAAAAACATTCAGTACTTC	CASSPTSGAKNIQYF
-	TRBJ1-5	TRBV30	TRBD1	TGTGCCTGGAGTAGAGGGGGCGCGAGGCAGCCCCAGCATTTT	CAWSRGGARQPQHF
-	TRBJ2-7	TRBV27	-	TGTGCCAGCAGTTTACAGGGTCCCCCCTACGAGCAGTACTTC	CASSLQGPPYEQYF
once	TRBJ1-1	TRBV5-1	TRBD1	TGCGCCAGCTCACAGGGGGCTAGGACTGAAGCTTTCTTT	CASSQGARTEAFF
-	TRBJ2-1	TRBV20-1	-	TGCAGTGCTAGTATGGGGGAGGAGCGCAATGAGCAGTTCTTC	CSASMGEERNEQFF
-	TRBJ2-5	TRBV2	-	TGTGCCAGCAGTGAAGCGCCAGGACAGACTCCTGAGACCCAGTACTTC	CASSEAPGQTPETQYF
-	TRBJ2-3	TRBV7-9	TRBD1	TGTGCCAGCAGCGTTAGACAGGGGGCTTATGATACGCAGTATTTT	CASSVRQGAYDTQYF
-	TRBJ2-7	TRBV7-9	TRBD2	TGTGCCAGCAGCTTAACCGGGACTAGCGGGGCAGATCGCTACGAGCAGTACTTC	CASSLTGTSGADRYEQYF
-	TRBJ2-5	TRBV18	-	TGTGCCAGCTCACGAATGACTCAAGAGACCCAGTACTTC	CASSRMTQETQYF
once	TRBJ1-2	TRBV18	TRBD1	TGTGCCAGCTCACCCCGACAGGGGGCACAATATGGCTACACCTTC	CASSPRQGAQYGYTF
-	TRBJ1-1	TRBV7-2	-	TGTGCCAGCAGCTTAATGTCTCGCGGAGTGAACACTGAAGCTTTCTTT	CASSLMSRGVNTEAFF
few	TRBJ2-2	TRBV7-3	-	TGTGCCAGCAGCTTAACCTTCGATCAGAAGCTGTTTTTT	CASSLTFDQKLFF
-	TRBJ2-1	TRBV6-1	-	TGTGCCAGCAGTGCCTACGGACAGAGCTCCTACAATGAGCAGTTCTTC	CASSAYGQSSYNEQFF
-	TRBJ1-1	TRBV7-2	-	TGTGCCAGCAGCCGGACAGTTCGGGCCACTGAAGCTTTCTTT	CASSRTVRATEAFF
-	TRBJ2-7	TRBV2	-	TGTGCCAGCAGCAACGGACTATTCTACGAGCAGTACTTC	CASSNGLFYEQYF
-	TRBJ2-1	TRBV6-2/TRBV6-3	TRBD2	TGTGCCAGCAGTCCCCCGGGGGGTGAGCAGTTCTTC	CASSPPGGEQFF
-	TRBJ1-1	TRBV5-1	-	TGCGCCAGCAGCTTGCTTGGGCAAGACACTGAAGCTTTCTTT	CASSLLGQDTEAFF